This T cell receptor beta chain was sequenced during a study of cytomegalovirus exposure and HLA in healthy donors. Turning to the study itself: Some 85 million unique TCRs from HLA-typed donors were held in an early data release. Most donors, 81% of some 400 genotyped, fell in the Caucasian-associated ancestry cluster.

General study findings and limits: The study designated over 150 TCR beta chains cytomegalovirus-associated.

In the PCR, 60 Vbeta and 13 Jbeta primers were used. Data came from immunoSEQ multiplex PCR; TCRdb stores just in-frame clones and leaves some out. Of 100,000 to 150,000 clones in the sample, about 10% were seen once. This clone was detected a few times. Its antigen remains unidentified. In germline, CDR1 is KGHSH, CDR2 LQKENI. The V end lost 0 bases, the J end lost 5 bases, and 16 bases lay between the germline ends. CDR3 length: 16 residues. This TCR derives from a woman aged 18-29 years in good health and CMV-seropositive. Source material: PBMCs. The V call is TRBV18, the J call TRBJ2-5, with D perhaps TRBD2 (5 bases). Here the CDR3 DNA reads TGTGCCAGCTCACCACCGTACCAGAACGGGGAGGAGACCCAGTACTTC. Translation gives CASSPPYQNGEETQYF.